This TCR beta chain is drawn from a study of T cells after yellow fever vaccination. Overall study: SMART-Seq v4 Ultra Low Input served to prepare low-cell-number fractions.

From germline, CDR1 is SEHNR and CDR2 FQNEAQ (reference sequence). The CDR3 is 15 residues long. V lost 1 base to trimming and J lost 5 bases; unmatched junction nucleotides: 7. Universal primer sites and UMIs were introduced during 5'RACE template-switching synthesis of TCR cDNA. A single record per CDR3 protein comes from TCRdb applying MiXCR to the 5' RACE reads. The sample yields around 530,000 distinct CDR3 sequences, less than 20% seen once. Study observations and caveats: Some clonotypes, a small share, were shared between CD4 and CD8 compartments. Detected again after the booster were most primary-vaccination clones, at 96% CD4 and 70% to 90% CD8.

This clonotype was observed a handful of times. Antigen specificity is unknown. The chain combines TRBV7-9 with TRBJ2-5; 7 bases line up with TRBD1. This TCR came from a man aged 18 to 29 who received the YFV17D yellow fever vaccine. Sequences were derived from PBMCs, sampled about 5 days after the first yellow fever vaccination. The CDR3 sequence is CASSLETGLWETQYF. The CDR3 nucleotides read TGTGCCAGCAGCTTAGAGACAGGGCTATGGGAGACCCAGTACTTC.